The clone carrying this T cell receptor beta chain showed up just a few times. This record belongs to a study of blood T cell repertoires in COVID-19. Study-level information: Acute and convalescent COVID-19 samples came from the United States, Italy and Spain. T cells, B-cell-depleted T cells, or PBMCs provided the cDNA or gDNA that served as material.

Profiling relied on immunoSEQ multiplex PCR, and the TCRdb table lists in-frame clones only, not all of them. The profile shows approximately 220,000 clones, about 86% of them singletons. V lost 5 bases to trimming and J lost 2 bases; unmatched junction nucleotides: 9. The CDR3 sequence is 15 residues long. Germline V CDR1 and CDR2: SGHRS, YFSETQ. This rearrangement joins TRBV5-1 to TRBJ2-7, with TRBD2 matching over 8 bases. The sample comprised PBMCs or T cells enriched from blood (not recorded which). The clonotype comes from a woman in her 30s who had been exposed to COVID-19. The CDR3 DNA is TGCGCCAGCAGGCCCACCGGGGGGGCTCCCTACGAGCAGTACTTC. This encodes CASRPTGGAPYEQYF.